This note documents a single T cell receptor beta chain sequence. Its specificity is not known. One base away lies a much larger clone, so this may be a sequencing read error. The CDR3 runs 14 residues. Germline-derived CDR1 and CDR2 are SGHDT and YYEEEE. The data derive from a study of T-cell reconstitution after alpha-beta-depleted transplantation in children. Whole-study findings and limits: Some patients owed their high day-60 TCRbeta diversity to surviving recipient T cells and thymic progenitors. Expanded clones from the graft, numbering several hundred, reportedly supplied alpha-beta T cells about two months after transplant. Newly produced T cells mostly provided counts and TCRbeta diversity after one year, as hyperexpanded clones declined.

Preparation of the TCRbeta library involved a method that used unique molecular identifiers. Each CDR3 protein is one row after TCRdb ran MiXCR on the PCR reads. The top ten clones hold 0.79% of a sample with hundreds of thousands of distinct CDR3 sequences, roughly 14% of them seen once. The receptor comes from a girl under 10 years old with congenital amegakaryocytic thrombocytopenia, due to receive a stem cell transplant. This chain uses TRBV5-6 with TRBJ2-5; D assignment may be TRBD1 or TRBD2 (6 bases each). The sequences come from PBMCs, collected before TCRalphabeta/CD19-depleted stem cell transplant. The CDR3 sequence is CASSFVGAAGTQSF. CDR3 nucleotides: TGTGCCAGCAGCTTCGTGGGGGCGGCGGGGACCCAGTCCTTC.